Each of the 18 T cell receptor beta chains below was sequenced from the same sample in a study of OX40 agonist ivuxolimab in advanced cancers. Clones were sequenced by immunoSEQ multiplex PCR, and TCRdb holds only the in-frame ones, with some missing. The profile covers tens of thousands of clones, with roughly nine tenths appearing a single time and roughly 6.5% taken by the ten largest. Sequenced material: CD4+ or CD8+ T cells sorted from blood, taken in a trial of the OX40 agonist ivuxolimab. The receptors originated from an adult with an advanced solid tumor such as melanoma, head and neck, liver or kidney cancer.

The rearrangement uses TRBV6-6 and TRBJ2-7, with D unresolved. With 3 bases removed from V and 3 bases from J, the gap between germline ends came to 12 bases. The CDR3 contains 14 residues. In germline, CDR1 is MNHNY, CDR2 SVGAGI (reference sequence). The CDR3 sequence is CASSYSGEFYEQYF. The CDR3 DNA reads TGTGCCAGCAGTTATTCTGGAGAGTTCTACGAGCAGTACTTC.

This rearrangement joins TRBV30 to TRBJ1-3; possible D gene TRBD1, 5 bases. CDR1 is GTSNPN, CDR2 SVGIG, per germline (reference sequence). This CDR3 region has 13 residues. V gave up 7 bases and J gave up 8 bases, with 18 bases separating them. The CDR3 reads CASSYGTSDTIYF. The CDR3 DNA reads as TGTGCCTCCAGCTACGGGACCTCGGACACCATATATTTT. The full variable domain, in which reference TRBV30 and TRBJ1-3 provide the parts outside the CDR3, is SQTIHQWPATLVQPVGSPLSLECTVEGTSNPNLYWYRQAAGRGLQLLFYSVGIGQISSEVPQNLSASRPQDRQFILSSKKLLLSDSGFYLCASSYGTSDTIYFGEGSWLTVV.

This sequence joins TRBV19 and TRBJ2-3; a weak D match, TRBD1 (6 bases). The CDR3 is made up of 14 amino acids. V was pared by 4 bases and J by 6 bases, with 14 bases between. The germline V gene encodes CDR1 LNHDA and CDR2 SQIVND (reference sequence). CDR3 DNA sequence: TGTGCCAGTAGTACAGGGGTTAGTTGGGATACGCAGTATTTT. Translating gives CASSTGVSWDTQYF.

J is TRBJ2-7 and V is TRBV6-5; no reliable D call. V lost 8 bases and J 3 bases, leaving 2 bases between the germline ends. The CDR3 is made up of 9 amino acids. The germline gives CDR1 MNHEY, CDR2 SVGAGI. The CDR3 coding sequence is TGTGCCAGCGGCTACGAGCAGTACTTC. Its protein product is CASGYEQYF.

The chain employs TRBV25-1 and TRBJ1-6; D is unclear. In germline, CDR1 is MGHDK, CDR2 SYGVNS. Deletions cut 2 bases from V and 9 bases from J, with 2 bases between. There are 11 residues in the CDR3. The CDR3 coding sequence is TGTGCCAGCAGTGAAAGTTCACCCCTCCACTTT. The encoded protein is CASSESSPLHF.

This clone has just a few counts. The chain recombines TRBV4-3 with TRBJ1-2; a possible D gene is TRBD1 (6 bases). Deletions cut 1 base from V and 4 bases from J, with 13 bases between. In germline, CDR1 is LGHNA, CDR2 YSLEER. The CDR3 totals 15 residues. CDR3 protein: CASSQVQGPTYGYTF. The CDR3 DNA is TGCGCCAGCAGCCAAGTGCAGGGGCCGACCTATGGCTACACCTTC.

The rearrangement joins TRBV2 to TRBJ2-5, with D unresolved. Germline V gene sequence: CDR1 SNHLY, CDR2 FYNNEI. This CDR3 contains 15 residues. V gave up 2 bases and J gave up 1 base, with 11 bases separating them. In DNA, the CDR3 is TGTGCCAGCAGTGAAATTGGGCCTTCCCAAGAGACCCAGTACTTC. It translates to CASSEIGPSQETQYF.

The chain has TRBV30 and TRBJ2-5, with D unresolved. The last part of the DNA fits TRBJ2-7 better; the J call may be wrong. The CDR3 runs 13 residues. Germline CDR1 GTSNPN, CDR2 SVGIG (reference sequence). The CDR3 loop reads CAWSPGEFYEQYF. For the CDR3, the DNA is TGTGCCTGGAGTCCTGGGGAATTCTACGAGCAGTACTTC.

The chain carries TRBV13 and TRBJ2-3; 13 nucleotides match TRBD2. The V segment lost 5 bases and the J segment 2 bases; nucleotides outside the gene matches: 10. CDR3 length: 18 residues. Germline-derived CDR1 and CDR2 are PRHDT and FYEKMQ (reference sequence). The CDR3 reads CASSGPGLAGTPTDTQYF. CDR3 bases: TGTGCCAGCAGCGGACCGGGACTAGCGGGAACACCCACAGATACGCAGTATTTT. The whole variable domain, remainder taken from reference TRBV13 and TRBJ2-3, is AAGVIQSPRHLIKEKRETATLKCYPIPRHDTVYWYQQGPGQDPQFLISFYEKMQSDKGSIPDRFSAQQFSDYHSELNMSSLELGDSALYFCASSGPGLAGTPTDTQYFGPGTRLTVL.

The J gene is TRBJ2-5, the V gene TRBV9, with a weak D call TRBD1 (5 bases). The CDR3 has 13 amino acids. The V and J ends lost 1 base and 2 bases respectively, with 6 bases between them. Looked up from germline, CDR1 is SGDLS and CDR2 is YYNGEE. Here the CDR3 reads CASSVSGQETQYF. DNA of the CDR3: TGTGCCAGCAGCGTATCAGGGCAAGAGACCCAGTACTTC.

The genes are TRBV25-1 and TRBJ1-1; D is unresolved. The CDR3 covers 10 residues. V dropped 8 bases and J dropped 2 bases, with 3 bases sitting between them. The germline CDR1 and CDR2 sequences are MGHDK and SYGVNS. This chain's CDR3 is CASENTEAFF. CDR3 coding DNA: TGTGCCAGCGAAAACACTGAAGCTTTCTTT.

CDR3 coding DNA: TGTGCCAGCAGCTCGCGACAGGGGGGGATGAATGAGCAGTTCTTC. This gives the protein CASSSRQGGMNEQFF. The chain is built from TRBV13 and TRBJ2-1; 9 bases are shared with TRBD1. With V trimmed by 4 bases and J by 7 bases, 8 bases remained unmatched. The CDR3 runs to 15 residues. The germline V gene encodes CDR1 PRHDT and CDR2 FYEKMQ (reference sequence).

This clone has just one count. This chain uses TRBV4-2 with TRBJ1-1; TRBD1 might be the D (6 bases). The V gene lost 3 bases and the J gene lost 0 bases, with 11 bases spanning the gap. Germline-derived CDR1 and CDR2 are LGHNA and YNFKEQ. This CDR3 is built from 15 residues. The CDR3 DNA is TGTGCCAGCAGCCAGGGCGGGGGCCTGAACACTGAAGCTTTCTTT. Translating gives CASSQGGGLNTEAFF.

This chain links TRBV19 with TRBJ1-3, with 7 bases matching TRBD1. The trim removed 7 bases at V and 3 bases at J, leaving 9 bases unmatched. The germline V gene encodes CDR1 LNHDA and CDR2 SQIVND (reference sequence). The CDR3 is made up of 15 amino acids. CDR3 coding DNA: TGTGCCAGTACCCCATGGCCAGGGGGTGGAAACACCATATATTTT. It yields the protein CASTPWPGGGNTIYF.

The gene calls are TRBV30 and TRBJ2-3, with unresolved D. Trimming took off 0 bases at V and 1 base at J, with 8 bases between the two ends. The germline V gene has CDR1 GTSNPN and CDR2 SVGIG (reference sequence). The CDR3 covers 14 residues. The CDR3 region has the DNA TGTGCCTGGAGTGTACACGGAGGCACAGATACGCAGTATTTT. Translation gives CAWSVHGGTDTQYF.

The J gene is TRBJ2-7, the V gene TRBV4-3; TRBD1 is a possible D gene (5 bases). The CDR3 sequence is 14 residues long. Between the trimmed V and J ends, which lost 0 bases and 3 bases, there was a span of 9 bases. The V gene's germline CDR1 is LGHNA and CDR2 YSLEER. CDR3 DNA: TGCGCCAGCAGCCAAGATAGGACACGCTACGAGCAGTACTTC. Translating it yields CASSQDRTRYEQYF.

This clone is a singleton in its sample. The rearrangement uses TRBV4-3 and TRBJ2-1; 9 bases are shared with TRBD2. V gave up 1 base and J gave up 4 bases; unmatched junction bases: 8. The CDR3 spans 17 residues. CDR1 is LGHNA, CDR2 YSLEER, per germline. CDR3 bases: TGCGCCAGCAGCCAAGGGAGTAGCGGGAGTCAGTACAATGAGCAGTTCTTC. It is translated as CASSQGSSGSQYNEQFF.

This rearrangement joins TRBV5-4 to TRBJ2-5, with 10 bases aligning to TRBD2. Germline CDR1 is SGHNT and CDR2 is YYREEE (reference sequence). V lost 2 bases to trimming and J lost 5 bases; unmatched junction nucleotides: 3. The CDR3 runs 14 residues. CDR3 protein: CASSFSGRLETQYF. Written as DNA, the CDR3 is TGTGCCAGCAGCTTTAGCGGGAGGCTGGAGACCCAGTACTTC.